The entry below gives a single T cell receptor beta chain sequence along with its context. This sample is drawn from a study of T cell changes during pregnancy in multiple sclerosis. This CDR3 is 15 amino acids long. V shed 7 bases and J shed 4 bases, with 17 bases lying between them. Germline V CDR1 and CDR2: MNHEY, SMNVEV (reference sequence). TCRdb's table, derived via immunoSEQ multiplex PCR, lists solely in-frame clones and lacks some. Of about 13,000 clones in the sample, about nine tenths were seen once. The sequence derives from a female donor in good health, enrolled as a control in a pregnancy study. The chain couples TRBV27 to TRBJ2-1; a possible D gene is TRBD2 (7 bases). The sequencing here drew on CD8+ T cells from peripheral blood mononuclear cells, taken after pregnancy. The CDR3 region has the DNA TGTGCCAGCACCCCTGGGGGGGGGCCTTACAATGAGCAGTTCTTC. This translates into CASTPGGGPYNEQFF.